This T cell receptor (beta chain) was sequenced for a study of blood T cells in healthy people across ages. Points from the study as a whole: The unknown donor CMV status may have confounded expanded clonotype changes.

This CDR3 is built from 13 residues. Only one count was recorded for this clonotype. The antigen remains undetermined. One junction end disagrees with the germline gene, perhaps due to a read error. Healthy Caucasians from Russia aged about 6 to 90 served as donors. Together with a sample-barcoded 5' primer, a J-beta primer mix was included in a second PCR lasting 7 to 11 cycles. MiXCR was run by TCRdb on the 5' RACE reads, yielding one entry per CDR3 protein. The sample has 1.5 million to 2 million distinct CDR3 sequences, 28% seen once. The chain couples TRBV12-3 or TRBV12-4 to TRBJ2-5; tentative D call: TRBD1 (5 bases). Specimen: blood. This clonotype was sampled from a woman aged 25-40 years in good health. As DNA, the CDR3 is TGTACCAGCACCCCGACAGAACAAGAGACCCAGTACTTC. Encoded protein: CTSTPTEQETQYF.